What follows are 31 T cell receptor beta chains derived from one specimen sequenced in a study of T cell responses to AZD1222 COVID-19 vaccine. Only in-frame clones appear in the TCRdb table, and some are missing; sequencing was by immunoSEQ multiplex PCR. Counted here are about 100,000 clones, approximately 90% occurring once; the ten biggest clones make up approximately 16%. The specimen was peripheral blood, collected on day 0 of AZD1222 vaccination. Receptors originate from an adult in good health.

The chain joins TRBV27 to TRBJ2-1; 9 bases map to TRBD2. Germline CDR1 is MNHEY and CDR2 is SMNVEV (reference sequence). J was trimmed by 2 bases and V by 10 bases; bases with no gene match: 9. CDR3 size: 15 residues. CDR3 nucleotide sequence: TGTGCCACCGGTAAGGGACTAGCCACCTACAATGAGCAGTTCTTC. This encodes CATGKGLATYNEQFF.

The chain recombines TRBV5-6 with TRBJ1-2, with D uncertain. V was shortened by 3 bases and J by 4 bases, with 16 bases between the two germline ends. Germline CDR1 is SGHDT and CDR2 is YYEEEE. CDR3 length: 15 residues. Written as DNA, the CDR3 is TGTGCCAGCAGCTATGGAGGGCTCGCTCGCTATGGCTACACCTTC. Its translation is CASSYGGLARYGYTF.

This rearrangement joins TRBV10-1 to TRBJ1-1; D ambiguous. CDR3 length equals 13 residues. The V gene's germline CDR1 is WNHNN and CDR2 SYGVQD (reference sequence). Deletions cut 0 bases from V and 5 bases from J, with 7 bases between. The CDR3 region is CASSESSKTEAFF. The CDR3 region has the DNA TGCGCCAGCAGTGAGTCCTCGAAGACTGAAGCTTTCTTT.

This chain uses TRBV2 with TRBJ1-2; 7 bases are shared with TRBD1. The CDR3 extends over 14 amino acids. Losses at the gene ends were 7 bases for V and 4 bases for J; bases not matched to a gene: 9. Germline lookup yields CDR1 SNHLY and CDR2 FYNNEI. The CDR3 protein is CASKGQGGFYGYTF. The CDR3 DNA reads TGTGCCAGCAAAGGCCAGGGGGGATTCTATGGCTACACCTTC. The full variable domain, rest sourced from reference TRBV2 and TRBJ1-2, is EPEVTQTPSHQVTQMGQEVILRCVPISNHLYFYWYRQILGQKVEFLVSFYNNEISEKSEIFDDQFSVERPDGSNFTLKIRSTKLEDSAMYFCASKGQGGFYGYTFGSGTRLTVV.

The chain carries TRBV5-4 and TRBJ2-3; D gene unclear. Trimming cost V 3 bases and J 2 bases, with 4 bases left between them. This CDR3 spans 12 amino acids. The germline V gene encodes CDR1 SGHNT and CDR2 YYREEE (reference sequence). Written as DNA, the CDR3 is TGTGCCAGCAGCTCCGACACAGATACGCAGTATTTT. This codes for CASSSDTDTQYF.

This clone has just one count. The CDR3 bases are TGTGCCAGCAGCCTATCCGCGGGGGGGCCCGGAGAGACCCAGTACTTC. This sequence encodes CASSLSAGGPGETQYF. The chain couples TRBV3-1 (or the pseudogene TRBV3-2) to TRBJ2-5; 9 bases line up with TRBD2. This CDR3 has 16 residues. From germline, CDR1 is LGHDT and CDR2 YNNKEL (reference sequence). V was pared by 4 bases and J by 4 bases, with 10 bases of the junction left unmatched.

The V gene is TRBV4-1, the J gene TRBJ2-7, with D possibly being TRBD2 (6 bases). This CDR3 comprises 15 residues. Germline assignment: CDR1 MGHRA and CDR2 YSYEKL. Trimming shortened V by 0 bases and J by 0 bases, and 9 bases separated the two germline ends. CDR3 DNA: TGCGCCAGCAGCCAAGAGGCGGGGAGCTCCTACGAGCAGTACTTC. This translates into CASSQEAGSSYEQYF.

This rearrangement joins TRBV15 to TRBJ1-5; D not resolved. V lost 1 base to trimming and J lost 7 bases, with 5 bases between them. CDR3 length: 12 residues. Germline V gives CDR1 LNHNV, CDR2 YYDKDF (reference sequence). The CDR3 is CATSRGGQPQHF. The CDR3 region has the DNA TGTGCCACCAGCAGAGGAGGGCAGCCCCAGCATTTT. Full variable domain (remainder filled in from reference TRBV15 and TRBJ1-5): DAMVIQNPRYQVTQFGKPVTLSCSQTLNHNVMYWYQQKSSQAPKLLFHYYDKDFNNEADTPDNFQSRRPNTSFCFLDIRSPGLGDTAMYLCATSRGGQPQHFGDGTRLSIL.

The chain recombines TRBV5-6 with TRBJ1-2, with D unclear. In germline, CDR1 is SGHDT, CDR2 YYEEEE. The CDR3 loop spans 16 amino acids. V lost 0 bases and J lost 8, with 20 bases in between. The CDR3 here is CASSLAKRQNLGGYTF. The CDR3 nucleotides read TGTGCCAGCAGCTTGGCCAAGCGCCAGAACTTGGGGGGCTACACCTTC.

The chain combines TRBV18 with TRBJ2-2; D unresolved. Trimming stripped 4 bases from V and 2 bases from J, with 11 bases between. Germline CDR1 reads KGHSH; CDR2 reads LQKENI. The CDR3 spans 15 residues. The CDR3 here is CASSRGDSNTGELFF. CDR3 bases: TGTGCCAGCTCACGAGGAGATTCAAACACCGGGGAGCTGTTTTTT.

This clone was seen just once. V gene TRBV5-1 combines with J gene TRBJ1-1; D is uncertain. V was pared by 0 bases and J by 5 bases, with 14 bases between. Germline loops: CDR1 SGHRS, CDR2 YFSETQ. This CDR3 is built from 15 residues. CDR3: CASSLDFSVRTEAFF. The CDR3 DNA follows: TGCGCCAGCAGCTTGGATTTTAGCGTGAGGACTGAAGCTTTCTTT.

This rearrangement joins TRBV28 to TRBJ1-2; weak D call: TRBD1 (6 bases). The V gene lost 4 bases and the J gene lost 2 bases, with 11 bases spanning the gap. Per the germline V gene, CDR1 is MDHEN and CDR2 is SYDVKM. This CDR3 comprises 14 residues. CDR3 in DNA: TGTGCCAGCAGTTCCGGACAGTTCAACTATGGCTACACCTTC. It specifies CASSSGQFNYGYTF.

This clone was recorded once. This rearrangement joins TRBV15 to TRBJ1-2; 8 positions agree with TRBD1. The CDR3 extends over 16 amino acids. Germline V gene data show CDR1 as LNHNV and CDR2 as YYDKDF (reference sequence). V shed 2 bases and J 3 bases; nucleotides not matched to a gene: 8. The CDR3 loop reads CATSRTGTGRYYGYTF. The CDR3 DNA follows: TGTGCCACCAGCAGAACCGGGACAGGCCGATACTATGGCTACACCTTC.

This clone occurred a few times. This CDR3 is CASSPPLTEQYF. The CDR3 DNA follows: TGTGCCAGCAGCCCACCCTTGACCGAGCAGTACTTC. This sequence joins TRBV7-9 and TRBJ2-7, with D uncertain. Germline V gene sequence: CDR1 SEHNR, CDR2 FQNEAQ (reference sequence). The V end lost 5 bases, the J end lost 6 bases, and 11 bases lay between the germline ends. This CDR3 is 12 amino acids long.

V and J are TRBV7-9 and TRBJ2-7; either TRBD1 or TRBD2 may fit D (6 bases each). Trimming took off 3 bases at V and 5 bases at J, with 17 bases between the two ends. There are 15 residues in the CDR3. The V gene's germline CDR1 is SEHNR and CDR2 FQNEAQ (reference sequence). Here the CDR3 reads CASSFVTGAEDEQYF. The CDR3 bases are TGTGCCAGCAGCTTCGTGACGGGGGCGGAAGACGAGCAGTACTTC.

V gene TRBV3-1 (or the pseudogene TRBV3-2) combines with J gene TRBJ2-7; a possible D gene is TRBD2 (7 bases). Germline CDR1 reads LGHDT; CDR2 reads YNNKEL (reference sequence). The CDR3 consists of 14 residues. The V end lost 4 bases, the J end lost 2 bases, and 12 bases lay between the germline ends. The CDR3 loop is CASSLGEGAYEQYF. The CDR3 nucleotides are TGTGCCAGCAGCCTAGGGGAGGGGGCCTACGAGCAGTACTTC.

CDR3 residues: CASSLDVSGGAYTQYF. As DNA, the CDR3 is TGTGCCAGCAGCTTAGATGTTAGCGGGGGGGCATATACGCAGTATTTT. The V call is TRBV7-2, the J call TRBJ2-3; TRBD2 aligns across 11 bases. The germline V gene has CDR1 SGHTA and CDR2 FQGNSA. V lost 1 base, J lost 7 bases, and 7 bases stayed unmatched. The CDR3 is 16 amino acids.

The rearrangement uses TRBV10-3 and TRBJ1-1, with D possibly TRBD1 on 6 matching bases. Germline V CDR1 and CDR2: ENHRY, SYGVKD. The CDR3 runs 13 residues. V lost 11 bases and J 10 bases, leaving 23 bases between the germline ends. CDR3 sequence reads: CASSYKKQGGAFF. The CDR3 region has the DNA TGTGCCTCGAGCTATAAAAAACAGGGAGGAGCTTTCTTT.

The chain couples TRBV15 to TRBJ1-2, with D maybe TRBD1 (5 bases). V was cut by 1 base and J by 4 bases, with 10 bases left in between. CDR1 and CDR2 (germline): LNHNV, YYDKDF (reference sequence). This CDR3 spans 14 amino acids. Written as DNA, the CDR3 is TGTGCCACCAGCAGAGGGGACCGGGGCTATGGCTACACCTTC. As protein: CATSRGDRGYGYTF.

V gene TRBV9 combines with J gene TRBJ1-1; 7 bases map to TRBD1. The CDR3 consists of 16 residues. Germline CDR1 and CDR2: SGDLS and YYNGEE. V trimming: 5 bases; J trimming: 4 bases; junction bases outside the gene matches: 14. This CDR3 reads CASSGEKGAGGTEAFF. Written as DNA, the CDR3 is TGTGCCAGCAGTGGTGAGAAGGGGGCAGGGGGCACTGAAGCTTTCTTT.

The V gene is TRBV7-3, the J gene TRBJ2-5, with D uncertain. Germline-derived CDR1 and CDR2 are SGHTA and FQGTGA. The length of the CDR3 is 14 residues. Trimming left V 5 bases short and J 7 bases short, with 17 bases between. Here the CDR3 reads CASSPAPESGTQYF. In DNA, the CDR3 is TGTGCCAGCAGCCCCGCCCCAGAATCAGGGACCCAGTACTTC. Full variable domain (remainder filled in from reference TRBV7-3 and TRBJ2-5): GAGVSQTPSNKVTEKGKYVELRCDPISGHTALYWYRQSLGQGPEFLIYFQGTGAADDSGLPNDRFFAVRPEGSVSTLKIQRTERGDSAVYLCASSPAPESGTQYFGPGTRLLVL.

The V and J genes are TRBV6-4 and TRBJ1-1; D possibly corresponds to TRBD1 (6 bases). V was shortened by 6 bases and J by 1 base, with 15 bases between the two germline ends. This CDR3 spans 15 amino acids. CDR1 and CDR2 (germline): MRHNA, SNTAGT. CDR3 amino acids: CASRKIGTPNTEAFF. CDR3 DNA: TGTGCCAGCAGGAAAATAGGGACACCGAACACTGAAGCTTTCTTT.

The genes are TRBV15 and TRBJ1-1; D not resolved. In germline, CDR1 is LNHNV, CDR2 YYDKDF (reference sequence). The CDR3 spans 13 residues. V dropped 5 bases and J dropped 2 bases, with 9 bases sitting between them. CDR3 region: CATSPWANTEAFF. The CDR3, as DNA: TGTGCCACCAGCCCCTGGGCTAACACTGAAGCTTTCTTT.

V usage is TRBV5-5 and J usage is TRBJ1-6; D remains unclear. The V end lost 3 bases, the J end lost 8 bases, and 15 bases lay between the germline ends. CDR3 length: 15 residues. The germline V gene has CDR1 SGHKS and CDR2 YYEKEE (reference sequence). The CDR3 reads CASSSGVPGDSPLHF. The CDR3 nucleotides read TGTGCCAGCAGCTCAGGAGTCCCCGGGGATTCACCCCTCCACTTT.

The chain is built from TRBV5-1 and TRBJ2-7; D remains ambiguous. CDR1 is SGHRS, CDR2 YFSETQ, per germline. With 4 bases removed from V and 0 bases from J, the gap between germline ends came to 14 bases. The CDR3 covers 15 residues. The DNA for the CDR3 is TGCGCCAGCAGCCCAGACGGAAGAAGCTCCTACGAGCAGTACTTC. Protein sequence: CASSPDGRSSYEQYF.

This clone was seen more than once but under ten times. CDR3 DNA sequence: TGCGCCAGCAGCCTTTCGAGCTCCTACGAGCAGTACTTC. Translating gives CASSLSSSYEQYF. The chain employs TRBV4-1 and TRBJ2-7, with D unresolved. The V gene's germline CDR1 is MGHRA and CDR2 YSYEKL. CDR3 length: 13 amino acids. V dropped 4 bases and J dropped 0 bases, with 7 bases sitting between them.

The chain couples TRBV27 to TRBJ2-5; unclear D gene. Trimming removed 4 bases at V and 3 bases at J, with 12 bases between. This CDR3 spans 14 amino acids. Germline V lookup: CDR1 MNHEY, CDR2 SMNVEV (reference sequence). This CDR3 reads CASSSHRLEETQYF. For the CDR3, the DNA is TGTGCCAGCAGTTCTCACCGCCTAGAAGAGACCCAGTACTTC.

The chain combines TRBV20-1 with TRBJ2-7, with D possibly matching TRBD1 (5 bases). The CDR3 totals 12 residues. CDR1 is DFQATT and CDR2 is SNEGSKA in the germline V gene (reference sequence). V lost 6 bases and J lost 3, with 12 bases in between. The CDR3 spells CSASGRVYEQYF. CDR3 bases: TGCAGTGCGAGTGGCAGGGTCTACGAGCAGTACTTC.

This clone was observed once. The gene calls are TRBV18 and TRBJ2-7, with unresolved D. The germline V and J ends were trimmed by 3 bases and 1 base, with 13 bases remaining between them. Germline V gene sequence: CDR1 KGHSH, CDR2 LQKENI. The CDR3 has 15 amino acids. The CDR3 DNA follows: TGTGCCAGCTCACCCCAAGTGGGCCGATCCTACGAGCAGTACTTC. Amino acids: CASSPQVGRSYEQYF.

The chain carries TRBV5-1 and TRBJ1-2, with 8 bases aligning to TRBD1. Losses at the gene ends were 0 bases for V and 8 bases for J; bases not matched to a gene: 6. Germline CDR1 is SGHRS and CDR2 is YFSETQ. The CDR3 sequence is 14 residues long. This CDR3 is CASSLGGQGGGYTF. The CDR3 DNA follows: TGCGCCAGCAGCTTGGGCGGACAGGGAGGCGGCTACACCTTC. The variable domain in full, with the rest retrieved from reference TRBV5-1 and TRBJ1-2, is KAGVTQTPRYLIKTRGQQVTLSCSPISGHRSVSWYQQTPGQGLQFLFEYFSETQRNKGNFPGRFSGRQFSNSRSEMNVSTLELGDSALYLCASSLGGQGGGYTFGSGTRLTVV.

The V gene is TRBV18, the J gene TRBJ1-1, with 7 bases lining up with TRBD1. The V gene end was trimmed by 3 bases and the J gene end by 7 bases; junction bases not matched to a gene: 2. This CDR3 spans 12 amino acids. Looked up from germline, CDR1 is KGHSH and CDR2 is LQKENI. CDR3 in DNA: TGTGCCAGCTCACCGGGACAGAATGAAGCTTTCTTT. This translates into CASSPGQNEAFF.